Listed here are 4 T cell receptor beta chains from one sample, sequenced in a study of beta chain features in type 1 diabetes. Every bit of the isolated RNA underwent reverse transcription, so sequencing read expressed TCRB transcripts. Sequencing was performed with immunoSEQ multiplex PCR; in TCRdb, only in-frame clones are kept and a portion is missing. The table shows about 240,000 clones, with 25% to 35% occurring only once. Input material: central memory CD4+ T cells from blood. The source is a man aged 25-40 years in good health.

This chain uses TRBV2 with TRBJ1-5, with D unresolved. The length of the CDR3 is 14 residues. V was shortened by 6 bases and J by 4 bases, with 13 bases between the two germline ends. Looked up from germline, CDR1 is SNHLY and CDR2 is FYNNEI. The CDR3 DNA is TGTGCCAGCAGGATTAACAAAATGAATCAGCCCCAGCATTTT. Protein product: CASRINKMNQPQHF.

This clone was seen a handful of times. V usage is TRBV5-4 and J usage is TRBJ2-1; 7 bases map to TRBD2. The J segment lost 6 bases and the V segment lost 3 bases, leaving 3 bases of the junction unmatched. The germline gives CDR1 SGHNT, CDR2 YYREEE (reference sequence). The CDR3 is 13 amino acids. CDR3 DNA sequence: TGTGCCAGCAGCTCCGGGAGGCCCAATGAGCAGTTCTTC. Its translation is CASSSGRPNEQFF.

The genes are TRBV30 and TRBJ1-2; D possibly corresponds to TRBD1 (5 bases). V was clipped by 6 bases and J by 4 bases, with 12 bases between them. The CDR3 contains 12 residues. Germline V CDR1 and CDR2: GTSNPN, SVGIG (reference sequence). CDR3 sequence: CACLQGGYGYTF. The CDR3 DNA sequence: TGTGCCTGTCTCCAGGGCGGCTATGGCTACACCTTC.

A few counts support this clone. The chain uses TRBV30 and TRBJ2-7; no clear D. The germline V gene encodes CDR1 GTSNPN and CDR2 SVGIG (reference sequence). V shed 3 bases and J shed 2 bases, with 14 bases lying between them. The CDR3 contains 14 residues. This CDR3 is CAWRPPLPAYEQYF. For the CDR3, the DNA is TGTGCCTGGAGACCGCCCCTCCCGGCCTACGAGCAGTACTTC.